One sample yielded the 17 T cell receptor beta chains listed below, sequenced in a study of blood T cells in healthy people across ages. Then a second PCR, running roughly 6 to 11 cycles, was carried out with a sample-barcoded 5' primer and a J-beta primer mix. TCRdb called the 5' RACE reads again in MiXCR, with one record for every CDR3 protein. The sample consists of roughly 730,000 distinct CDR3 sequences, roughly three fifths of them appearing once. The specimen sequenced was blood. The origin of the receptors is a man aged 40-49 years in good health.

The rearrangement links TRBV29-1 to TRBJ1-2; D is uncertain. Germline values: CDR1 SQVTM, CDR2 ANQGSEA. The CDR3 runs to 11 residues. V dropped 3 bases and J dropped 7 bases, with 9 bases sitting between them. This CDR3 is CSVEIAGGYTF. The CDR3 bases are TGCAGCGTTGAGATCGCCGGTGGCTACACCTTC.

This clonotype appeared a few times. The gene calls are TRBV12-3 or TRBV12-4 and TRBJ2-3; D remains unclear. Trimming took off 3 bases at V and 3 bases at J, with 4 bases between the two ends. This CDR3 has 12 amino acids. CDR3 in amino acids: CASSFDTDTQYF. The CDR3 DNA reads TGTGCCAGCAGTTTTGATACAGATACGCAGTATTTT.

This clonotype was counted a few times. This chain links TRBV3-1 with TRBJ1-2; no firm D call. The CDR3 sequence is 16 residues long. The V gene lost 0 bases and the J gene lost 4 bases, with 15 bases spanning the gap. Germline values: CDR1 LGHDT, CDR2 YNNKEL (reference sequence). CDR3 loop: CASSQELDGPFYGYTF. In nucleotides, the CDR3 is TGTGCCAGCAGCCAAGAACTGGACGGACCTTTCTATGGCTACACCTTC. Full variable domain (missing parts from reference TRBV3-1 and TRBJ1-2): DTAVSQTPKYLVTQMGNDKSIKCEQNLGHDTMYWYKQDSKKFLKIMFSYNNKELIINETVPNRFSPKSPDKAHLNLHINSLELGDSAVYFCASSQELDGPFYGYTFGSGTRLTVV.

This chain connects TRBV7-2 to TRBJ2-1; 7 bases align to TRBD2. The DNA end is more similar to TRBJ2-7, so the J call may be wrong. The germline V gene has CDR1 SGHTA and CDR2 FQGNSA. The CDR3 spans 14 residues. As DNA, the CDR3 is TGTGCCAGCAGGGGACGAGCGGGACTCAACGAGCAGTACTTC. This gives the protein CASRGRAGLNEQYF.

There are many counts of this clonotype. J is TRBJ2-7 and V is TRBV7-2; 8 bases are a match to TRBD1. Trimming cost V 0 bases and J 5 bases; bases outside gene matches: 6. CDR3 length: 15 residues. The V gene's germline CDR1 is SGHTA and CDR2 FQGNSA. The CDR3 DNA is TGTGCCAGCAGCTTAGCCGGACAGGGCGTAGACGAGCAGTACTTC. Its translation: CASSLAGQGVDEQYF.

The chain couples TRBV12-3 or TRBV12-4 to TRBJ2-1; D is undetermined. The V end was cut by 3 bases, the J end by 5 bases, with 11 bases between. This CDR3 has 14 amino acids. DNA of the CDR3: TGTGCCAGCAGTTTTAGCCAGGTTGACAATGAGCAGTTCTTC. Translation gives CASSFSQVDNEQFF.

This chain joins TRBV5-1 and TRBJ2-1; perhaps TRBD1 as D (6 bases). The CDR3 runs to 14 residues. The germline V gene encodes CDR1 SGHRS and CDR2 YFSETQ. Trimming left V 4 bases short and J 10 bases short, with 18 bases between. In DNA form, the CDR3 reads TGCGCCAGCAGCACAGGGTTGGTGGGATACGAGCAGTTCTTC. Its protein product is CASSTGLVGYEQFF.

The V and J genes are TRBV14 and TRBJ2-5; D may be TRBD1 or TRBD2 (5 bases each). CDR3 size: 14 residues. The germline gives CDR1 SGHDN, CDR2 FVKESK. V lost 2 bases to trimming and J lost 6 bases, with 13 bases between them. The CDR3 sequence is CASSQPGTLQTQYF. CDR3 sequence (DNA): TGTGCCAGCAGCCAACCCGGGACGCTACAGACCCAGTACTTC.

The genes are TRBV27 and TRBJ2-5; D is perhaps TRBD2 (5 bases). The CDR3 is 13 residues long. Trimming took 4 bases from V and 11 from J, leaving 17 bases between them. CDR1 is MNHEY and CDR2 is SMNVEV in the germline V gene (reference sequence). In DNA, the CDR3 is TGTGCCAGCAGTTCCGGGCCCGGGGTGACGCAGTACTTC. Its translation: CASSSGPGVTQYF.

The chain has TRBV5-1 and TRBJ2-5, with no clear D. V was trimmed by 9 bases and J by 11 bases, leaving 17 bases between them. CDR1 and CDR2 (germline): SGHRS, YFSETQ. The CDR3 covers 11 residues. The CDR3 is CATRRTDEQYF. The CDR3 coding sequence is TGCGCCACCAGACGGACGGATGAGCAGTACTTC.

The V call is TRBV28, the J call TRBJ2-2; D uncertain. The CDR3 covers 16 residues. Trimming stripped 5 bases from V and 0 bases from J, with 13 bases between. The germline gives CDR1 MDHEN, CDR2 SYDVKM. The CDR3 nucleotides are TGTGCCAGCAGTACCAGGAAAAACACGAACACCGGGGAGCTGTTTTTT. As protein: CASSTRKNTNTGELFF.

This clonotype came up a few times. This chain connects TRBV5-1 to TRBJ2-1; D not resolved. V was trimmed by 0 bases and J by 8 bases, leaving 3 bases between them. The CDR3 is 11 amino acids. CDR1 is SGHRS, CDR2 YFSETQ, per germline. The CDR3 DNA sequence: TGCGCCAGCAGCTTGGGTCATGAGCAGTTCTTC. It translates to CASSLGHEQFF. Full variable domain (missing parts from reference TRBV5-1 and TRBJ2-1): KAGVTQTPRYLIKTRGQQVTLSCSPISGHRSVSWYQQTPGQGLQFLFEYFSETQRNKGNFPGRFSGRQFSNSRSEMNVSTLELGDSALYLCASSLGHEQFFGPGTRLTVL.

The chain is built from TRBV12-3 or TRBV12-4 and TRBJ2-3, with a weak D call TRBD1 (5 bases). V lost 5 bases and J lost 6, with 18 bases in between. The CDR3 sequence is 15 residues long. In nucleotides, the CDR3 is TGTGCCAGCAGTCCGACAGTACAGACGATCGATACGCAGTATTTT. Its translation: CASSPTVQTIDTQYF.

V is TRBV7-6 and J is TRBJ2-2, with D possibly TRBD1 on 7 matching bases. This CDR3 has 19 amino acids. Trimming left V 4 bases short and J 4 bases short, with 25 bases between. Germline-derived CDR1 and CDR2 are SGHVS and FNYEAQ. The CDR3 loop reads CASSSQPGQTPGGTGELFF. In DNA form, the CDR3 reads TGTGCCAGCAGCTCTCAACCGGGACAGACGCCCGGGGGCACCGGGGAGCTGTTTTTT.

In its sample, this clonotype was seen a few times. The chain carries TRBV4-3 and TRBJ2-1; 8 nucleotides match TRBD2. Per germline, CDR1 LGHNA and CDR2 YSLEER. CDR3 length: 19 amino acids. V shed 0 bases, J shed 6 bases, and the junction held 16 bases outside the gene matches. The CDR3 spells CASSQDSVVAGSIFNEQFF. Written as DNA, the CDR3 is TGCGCCAGCAGCCAAGATAGTGTGGTAGCGGGATCTATTTTCAATGAGCAGTTCTTC.

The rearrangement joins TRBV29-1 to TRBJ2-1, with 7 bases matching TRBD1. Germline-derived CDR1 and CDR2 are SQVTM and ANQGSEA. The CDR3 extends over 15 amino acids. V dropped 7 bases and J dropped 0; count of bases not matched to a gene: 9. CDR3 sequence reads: CSAQGDRSSYNEQFF. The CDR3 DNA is TGCAGCGCCCAAGGGGACAGAAGCTCCTACAATGAGCAGTTCTTC.

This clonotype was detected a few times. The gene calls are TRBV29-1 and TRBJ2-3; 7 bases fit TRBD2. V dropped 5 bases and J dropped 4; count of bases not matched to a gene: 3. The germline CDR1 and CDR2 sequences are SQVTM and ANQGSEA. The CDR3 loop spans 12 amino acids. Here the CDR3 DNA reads TGCAGCGTTCGGGAGGCGGCAGATACGCAGTATTTT. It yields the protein CSVREAADTQYF.